Detailed here is one TCR beta chain. Its antigen is undetermined. The entry originates in a study of T cells in Graves' hyperthyroidism and ophthalmopathy. Study-wide results and caveats: Ophthalmopathy got predicted by the model a median about 6.7 months before its onset.

The investigators amplified TCR beta CDR3 regions from RNA transcripts. When the TCR CDR3 underwent first-round RT-PCR, the HTBI primer set was used. TCRdb re-analysed the multiplex PCR reads in MiXCR, keeping a single row per CDR3 protein. Of hundreds of thousands of distinct CDR3 sequences in the sample, around 13% were seen once. The germline V and J ends were trimmed by 5 bases and 6 bases, with 19 bases remaining between them. Germline loops: CDR1 LGHDT, CDR2 YNNKEL (reference sequence). The CDR3 loop spans 15 amino acids. The source is a woman aged 18-29 years with Graves' hyperthyroidism. The sequenced material came from blood. The V gene is TRBV3-1, the J gene TRBJ1-2; weak D call: TRBD1 (5 bases). CDR3 nucleotide sequence: TGTGCCAGCAGCTCCCAGGGAGACTATTTAAATGGCTACACCTTC. Translation gives CASSSQGDYLNGYTF.